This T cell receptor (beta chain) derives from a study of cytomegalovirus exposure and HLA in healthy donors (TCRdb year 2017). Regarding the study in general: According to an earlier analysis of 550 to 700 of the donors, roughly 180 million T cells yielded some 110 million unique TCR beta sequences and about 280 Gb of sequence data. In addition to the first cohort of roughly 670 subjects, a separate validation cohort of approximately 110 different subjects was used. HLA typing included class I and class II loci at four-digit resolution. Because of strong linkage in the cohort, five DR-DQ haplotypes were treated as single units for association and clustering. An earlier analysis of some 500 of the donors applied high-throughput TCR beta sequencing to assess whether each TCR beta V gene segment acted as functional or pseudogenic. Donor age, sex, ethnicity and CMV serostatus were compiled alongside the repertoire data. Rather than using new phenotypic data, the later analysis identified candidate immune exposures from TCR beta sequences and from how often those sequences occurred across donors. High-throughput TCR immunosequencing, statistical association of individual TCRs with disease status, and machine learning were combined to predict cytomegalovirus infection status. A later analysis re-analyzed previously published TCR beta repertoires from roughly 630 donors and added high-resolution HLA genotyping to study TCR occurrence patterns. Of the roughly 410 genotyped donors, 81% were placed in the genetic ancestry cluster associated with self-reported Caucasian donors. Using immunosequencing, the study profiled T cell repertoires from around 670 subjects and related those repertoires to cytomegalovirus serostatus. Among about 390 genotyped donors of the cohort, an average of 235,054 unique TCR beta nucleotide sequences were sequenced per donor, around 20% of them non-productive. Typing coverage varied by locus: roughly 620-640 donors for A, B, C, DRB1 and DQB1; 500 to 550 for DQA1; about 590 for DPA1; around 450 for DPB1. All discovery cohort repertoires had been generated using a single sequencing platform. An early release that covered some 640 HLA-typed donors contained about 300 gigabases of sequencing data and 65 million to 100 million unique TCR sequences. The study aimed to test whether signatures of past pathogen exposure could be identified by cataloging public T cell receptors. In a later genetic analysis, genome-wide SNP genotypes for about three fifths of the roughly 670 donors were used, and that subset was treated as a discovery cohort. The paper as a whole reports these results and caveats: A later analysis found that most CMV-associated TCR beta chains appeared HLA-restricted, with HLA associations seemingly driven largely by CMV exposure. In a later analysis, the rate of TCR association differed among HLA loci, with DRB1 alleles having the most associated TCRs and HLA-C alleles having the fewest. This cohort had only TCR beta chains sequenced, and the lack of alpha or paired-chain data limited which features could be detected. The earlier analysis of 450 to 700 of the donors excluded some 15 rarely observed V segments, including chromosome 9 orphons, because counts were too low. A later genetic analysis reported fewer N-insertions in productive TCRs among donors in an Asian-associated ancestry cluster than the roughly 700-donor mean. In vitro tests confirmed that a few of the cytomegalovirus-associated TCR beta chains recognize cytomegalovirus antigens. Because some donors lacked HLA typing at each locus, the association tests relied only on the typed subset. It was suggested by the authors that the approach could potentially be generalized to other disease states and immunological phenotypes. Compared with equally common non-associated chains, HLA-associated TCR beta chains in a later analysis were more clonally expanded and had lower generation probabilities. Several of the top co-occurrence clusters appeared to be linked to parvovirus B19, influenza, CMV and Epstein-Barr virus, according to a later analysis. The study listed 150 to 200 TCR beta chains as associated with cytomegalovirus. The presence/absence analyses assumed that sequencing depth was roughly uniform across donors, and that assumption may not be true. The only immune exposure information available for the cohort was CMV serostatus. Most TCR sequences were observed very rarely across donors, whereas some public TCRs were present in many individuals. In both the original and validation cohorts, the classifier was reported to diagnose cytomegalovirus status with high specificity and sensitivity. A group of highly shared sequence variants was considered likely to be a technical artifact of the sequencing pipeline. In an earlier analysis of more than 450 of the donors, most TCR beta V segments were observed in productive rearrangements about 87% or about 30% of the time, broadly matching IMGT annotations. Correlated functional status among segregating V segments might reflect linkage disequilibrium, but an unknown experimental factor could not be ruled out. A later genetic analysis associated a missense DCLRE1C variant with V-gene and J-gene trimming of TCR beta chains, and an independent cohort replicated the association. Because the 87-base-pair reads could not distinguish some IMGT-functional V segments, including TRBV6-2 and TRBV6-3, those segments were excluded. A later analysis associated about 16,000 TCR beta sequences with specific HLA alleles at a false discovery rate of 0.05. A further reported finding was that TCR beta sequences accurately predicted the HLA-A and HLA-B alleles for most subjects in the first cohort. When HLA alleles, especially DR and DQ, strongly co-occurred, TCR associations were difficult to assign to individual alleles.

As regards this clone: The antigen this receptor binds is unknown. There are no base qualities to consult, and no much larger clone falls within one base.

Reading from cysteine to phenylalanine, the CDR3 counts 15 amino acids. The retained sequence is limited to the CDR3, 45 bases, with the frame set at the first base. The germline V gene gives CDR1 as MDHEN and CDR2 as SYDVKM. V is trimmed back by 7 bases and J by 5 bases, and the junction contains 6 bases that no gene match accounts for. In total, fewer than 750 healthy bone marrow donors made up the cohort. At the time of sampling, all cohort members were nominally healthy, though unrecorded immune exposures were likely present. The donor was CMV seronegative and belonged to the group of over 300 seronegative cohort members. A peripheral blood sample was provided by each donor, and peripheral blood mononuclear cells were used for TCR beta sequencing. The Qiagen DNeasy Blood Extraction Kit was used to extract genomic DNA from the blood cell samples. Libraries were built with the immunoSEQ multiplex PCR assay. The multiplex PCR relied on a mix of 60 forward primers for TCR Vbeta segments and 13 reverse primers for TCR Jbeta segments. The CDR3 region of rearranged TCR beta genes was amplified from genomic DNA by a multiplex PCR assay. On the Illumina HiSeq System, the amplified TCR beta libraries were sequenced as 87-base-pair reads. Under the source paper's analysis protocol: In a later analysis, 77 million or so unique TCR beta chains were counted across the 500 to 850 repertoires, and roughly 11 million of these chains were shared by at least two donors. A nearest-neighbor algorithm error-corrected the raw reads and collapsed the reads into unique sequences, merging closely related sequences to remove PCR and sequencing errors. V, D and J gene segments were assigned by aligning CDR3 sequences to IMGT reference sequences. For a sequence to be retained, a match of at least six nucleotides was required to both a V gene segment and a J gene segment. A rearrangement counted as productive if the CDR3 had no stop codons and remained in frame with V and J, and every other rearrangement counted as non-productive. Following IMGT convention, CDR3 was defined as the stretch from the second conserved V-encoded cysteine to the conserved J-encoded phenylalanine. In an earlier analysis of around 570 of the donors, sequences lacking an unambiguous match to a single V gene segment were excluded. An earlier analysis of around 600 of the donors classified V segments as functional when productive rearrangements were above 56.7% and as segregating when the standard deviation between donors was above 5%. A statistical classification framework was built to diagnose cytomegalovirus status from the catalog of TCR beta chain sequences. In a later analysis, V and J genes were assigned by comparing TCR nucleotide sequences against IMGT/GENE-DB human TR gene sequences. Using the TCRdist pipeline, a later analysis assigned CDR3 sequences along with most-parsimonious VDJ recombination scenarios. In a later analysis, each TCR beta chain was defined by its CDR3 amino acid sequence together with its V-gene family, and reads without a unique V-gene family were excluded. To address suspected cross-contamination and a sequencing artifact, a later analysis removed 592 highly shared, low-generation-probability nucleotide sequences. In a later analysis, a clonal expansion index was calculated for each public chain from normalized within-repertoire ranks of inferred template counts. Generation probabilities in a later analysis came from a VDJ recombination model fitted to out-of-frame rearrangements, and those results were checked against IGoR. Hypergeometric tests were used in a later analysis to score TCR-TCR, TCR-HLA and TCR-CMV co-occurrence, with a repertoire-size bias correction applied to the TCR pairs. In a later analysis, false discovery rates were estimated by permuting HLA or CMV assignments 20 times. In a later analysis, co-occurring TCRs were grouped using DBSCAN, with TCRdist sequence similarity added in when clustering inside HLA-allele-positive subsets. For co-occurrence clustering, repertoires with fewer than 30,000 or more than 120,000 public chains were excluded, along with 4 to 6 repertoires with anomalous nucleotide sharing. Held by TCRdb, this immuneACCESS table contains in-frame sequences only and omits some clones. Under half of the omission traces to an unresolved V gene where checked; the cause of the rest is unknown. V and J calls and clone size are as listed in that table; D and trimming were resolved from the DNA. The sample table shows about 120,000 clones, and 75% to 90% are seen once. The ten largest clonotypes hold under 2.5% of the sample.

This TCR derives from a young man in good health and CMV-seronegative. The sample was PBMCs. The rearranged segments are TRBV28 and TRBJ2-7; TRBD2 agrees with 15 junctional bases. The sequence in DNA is TGTGCCAGCAAAAGGGGACTAGCGGGGGGAAACGAGCAGTACTTC. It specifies CASKRGLAGGNEQYF.